This T cell receptor (beta chain) was identified in a study of CD8 T cells in Susac syndrome. CDR3 length equals 16 residues. Per the germline V gene, CDR1 is MDHEN and CDR2 is SYDVKM. Trimming at V came to 6 bases and at J to 4 bases, leaving 9 bases not matched to a gene. It was with random hexamers that 0.5 to 1 ug RNA was reverse transcribed. From the immunoSEQ multiplex PCR reads, TCRdb called clonotypes with MiXCR, one entry per CDR3 protein. The sample lists about 300,000 distinct CDR3 sequences, about 88% occurring once. The chain joins TRBV28 to TRBJ2-3, with 11 bases lining up with TRBD2. The clonotype originates from a human donor with multiple sclerosis. The sequencing sample was made of CD8+ T cells from PBMCs. This CDR3 is CASSPASGRSADTQYF. The CDR3 bases are TGTGCCAGCAGCCCGGCTAGCGGGAGGTCCGCAGATACGCAGTATTTT.